The 27 T cell receptor beta chains below were found in one sample sequenced in a study of response to subunit inactivated influenza vaccine. Each CDR3 protein gets one entry after TCRdb re-called the RT-PCR reads with MiXCR. The table has some 850,000 distinct CDR3 sequences, roughly 18% seen once. The sequencing used PBMCs from blood, collected roughly 5 days after vaccination. Receptors were obtained from a man aged 45-60 years who received an inactivated influenza vaccine.

This clonotype showed up just a few times. The V gene is TRBV6-1, the J gene TRBJ2-5; TRBD2 matches at 8 bases. The CDR3 runs 15 residues. Germline trimming cut 5 bases from V and 5 bases from J; bases unmatched to any gene: 10. The germline V gene has CDR1 MNHNS and CDR2 SASEGT. CDR3 in DNA: TGTGCCAGCAGTCCCGGGACTAGTAATATGGAGACCCAGTACTTC. This codes for CASSPGTSNMETQYF.

In this sample, this clonotype turned up many times. V is TRBV12-3 or TRBV12-4 and J is TRBJ1-5; D not certain. Trimming shortened V by 5 bases and J by 10 bases, and 12 bases separated the two germline ends. The CDR3 has 12 amino acids. CDR3 loop: CASSPTPAPQHF. Written as DNA, the CDR3 is TGTGCCAGCAGTCCTACACCGGCCCCCCAGCATTTT.

This clonotype was counted a few times. This chain joins TRBV20-1 and TRBJ2-1; D might be TRBD2 (5 bases). The germline CDR1 and CDR2 sequences are DFQATT and SNEGSKA (reference sequence). The CDR3 consists of 14 residues. Trimming stripped 3 bases from V and 4 bases from J, with 13 bases between. DNA of the CDR3: TGCAGTGCTAGGACTAACTCGAGATACAATGAGCAGTTCTTC. This codes for CSARTNSRYNEQFF.

The chain links TRBV28 to TRBJ1-4; D gene uncertain. The V end was cut by 5 bases, the J end by 1 base, with 11 bases between. CDR1 and CDR2 from the germline V gene are MDHEN and SYDVKM. The CDR3 runs 15 residues. For the CDR3, the DNA is TGTGCCAGCAGTGACATACAGCGAACTAATGAAAAACTGTTTTTT. It specifies CASSDIQRTNEKLFF.

The rearrangement uses TRBV5-6 and TRBJ1-5, with 10 bases fitting TRBD1. This CDR3 comprises 16 residues. Trimming at V came to 6 bases and at J to 4 bases, leaving 10 bases not matched to a gene. Germline loops: CDR1 SGHDT, CDR2 YYEEEE. The CDR3 here is CASTLGTGALNQPQHF. In DNA, the CDR3 is TGTGCCAGCACCCTGGGGACAGGGGCCTTAAATCAGCCCCAGCATTTT.

This sequence joins TRBV25-1 and TRBJ1-1; D is unclear. V was pared by 3 bases and J by 0 bases, with 8 bases between. Germline CDR1 MGHDK, CDR2 SYGVNS. This CDR3 has 14 amino acids. The CDR3 coding sequence is TGTGCCAGCAGTGATTGGGCCTTGAACACTGAAGCTTTCTTT. It yields the protein CASSDWALNTEAFF. The full variable domain, its missing parts supplied by reference TRBV25-1 and TRBJ1-1, is EADIYQTPRYLVIGTGKKITLECSQTMGHDKMYWYQQDPGMELHLIHYSYGVNSTEKGDLSSESTVSRIRTEHFPLTLESARPSHTSQYLCASSDWALNTEAFFGQGTRLTVV.

The chain links TRBV2 to TRBJ2-2; 8 bases are a match to TRBD1. V shed 7 bases and J 0 bases; nucleotides not matched to a gene: 4. Germline V CDR1 and CDR2: SNHLY, FYNNEI. CDR3 length: 15 residues. The CDR3 DNA reads as TGTGCCAGCAATGGACAGGGTGCGAACACCGGGGAGCTGTTTTTT. Its protein is CASNGQGANTGELFF.

The J gene is TRBJ2-1, the V gene TRBV5-1; D gene ambiguous. This CDR3 region has 14 residues. Germline CDR1 SGHRS, CDR2 YFSETQ. Trimming took 5 bases from V and 7 from J, leaving 16 bases between them. The CDR3 DNA reads TGCGCCAGCAGACTCCCCCAGATTGAGAATGAGCAGTTCTTC. Translation: CASRLPQIENEQFF.

The rearrangement uses TRBV20-1 and TRBJ2-1; D call uncertain. Trimming removed 5 bases from V and 8 bases from J, with 13 bases in between. CDR1 is DFQATT and CDR2 is SNEGSKA in the germline V gene (reference sequence). This CDR3 is 12 amino acids long. The CDR3 nucleotides read TGCAGTGCTTGGGCCCGTACGGATGAGCAGTTCTTC. This encodes CSAWARTDEQFF.

This clonotype was observed a handful of times. The rearrangement joins TRBV6-5 to TRBJ2-7; TRBD1 matches at 8 bases. The CDR3 is 14 residues long. Germline V gene lookup returns CDR1 MNHEY and CDR2 SVGAGI. V trimming: 2 bases; J trimming: 6 bases; junction bases outside the gene matches: 6. In DNA, the CDR3 is TGTGCCAGCAGTTACCCCGGACAGGGTGGCGAGCAGTACTTC. This codes for CASSYPGQGGEQYF.

This clonotype has just a few counts. The V gene is TRBV5-1, the J gene TRBJ2-1; TRBD1 or TRBD2 may be the D gene (5 bases each). This CDR3 has 14 residues. Trimming took off 0 bases at V and 7 bases at J, with 11 bases between the two ends. Germline lookup yields CDR1 SGHRS and CDR2 YFSETQ. The chain's CDR3 is CASSLVWGSNEQFF. In DNA, the CDR3 is TGCGCCAGCAGCTTGGTTTGGGGGTCGAATGAGCAGTTCTTC. Full variable domain (remainder filled in from reference TRBV5-1 and TRBJ2-1): KAGVTQTPRYLIKTRGQQVTLSCSPISGHRSVSWYQQTPGQGLQFLFEYFSETQRNKGNFPGRFSGRQFSNSRSEMNVSTLELGDSALYLCASSLVWGSNEQFFGPGTRLTVL.

In this sample, this clonotype turned up a few times. This sequence joins TRBV20-1 and TRBJ2-1, with D possibly matching TRBD1 (6 bases). Per the germline V gene, CDR1 is DFQATT and CDR2 is SNEGSKA (reference sequence). The CDR3 runs 16 residues. Trimming took off 0 bases at V and 4 bases at J, with 16 bases between the two ends. The CDR3 DNA sequence: TGCAGTGCTAGAGATCTTAATGACAGGTCTTACAATGAGCAGTTCTTC. Its protein product is CSARDLNDRSYNEQFF.

The chain joins TRBV2 to TRBJ2-5, with 9 bases that match TRBD1. Germline-derived CDR1 and CDR2 are SNHLY and FYNNEI. Trimming removed 3 bases from V and 8 bases from J; junction bases left unmatched: 1. The CDR3 loop spans 12 amino acids. CDR3 residues: CASSDTGGTQYF. As DNA, the CDR3 is TGTGCCAGCAGTGATACAGGGGGCACCCAGTACTTC.

This sequence joins TRBV7-9 and TRBJ2-5; 7 bases align to TRBD1. This CDR3 region has 16 residues. The germline V gene encodes CDR1 SEHNR and CDR2 FQNEAQ (reference sequence). V lost 1 base and J lost 2; bases outside the gene matches: 7. DNA for the CDR3: TGTGCCAGCAGCTTAGGACCGGGGACAGCACAAGAGACCCAGTACTTC. Amino acid sequence: CASSLGPGTAQETQYF. Combining the CDR3 with reference TRBV7-9 and TRBJ2-5 gives the whole variable domain DTGVSQNPRHKITKRGQNVTFRCDPISEHNRLYWYRQTLGQGPEFLTYFQNEAQLEKSRLLSDRFSAERPKGSFSTLEIQRTEQGDSAMYLCASSLGPGTAQETQYFGPGTRLLVL.

This chain links TRBV4-3 with TRBJ1-1, with unresolved D. The CDR3 runs to 14 residues. Trimming stripped 5 bases from V and 2 bases from J, with 12 bases between. The germline V gene has CDR1 LGHNA and CDR2 YSLEER. This CDR3 is CASSILTGNTEAFF. CDR3 nucleotide sequence: TGCGCCAGCAGCATCTTGACCGGTAACACTGAAGCTTTCTTT.

The chain combines TRBV20-1 with TRBJ2-3; D tentatively reads TRBD1 or TRBD2 (5 bases each). The germline V gene has CDR1 DFQATT and CDR2 SNEGSKA (reference sequence). V gave up 5 bases and J gave up 3 bases, with 15 bases separating them. This CDR3 has 14 amino acids. The CDR3 region is CSASGGGVTDTQYF. The CDR3 nucleotides read TGCAGTGCTTCGGGTGGGGGTGTGACAGATACGCAGTATTTT.

In its sample, this clonotype was seen a few times. The chain has TRBV20-1 and TRBJ1-5; D might be TRBD1 (6 bases). Trimming removed 5 bases at V and 5 bases at J, with 13 bases between. The germline CDR1 and CDR2 sequences are DFQATT and SNEGSKA (reference sequence). CDR3 length: 13 residues. CDR3 residues: CSAPGRGDQPQHF. The CDR3 DNA reads as TGCAGTGCTCCAGGCAGGGGAGATCAGCCCCAGCATTTT.

This clonotype came up a few times. The chain combines TRBV7-2 with TRBJ1-1; D is undetermined. CDR3 length: 14 residues. V was shortened by 1 base and J by 5 bases, with 11 bases between the two germline ends. CDR1 and CDR2 (germline): SGHTA, FQGNSA. CDR3 in amino acids: CASSLVGGYTEAFF. The CDR3, as DNA: TGTGCCAGCAGCTTAGTGGGCGGATATACTGAAGCTTTCTTT.

J is TRBJ1-5 and V is TRBV7-9; weak D call: TRBD1 (5 bases). The length of the CDR3 is 14 residues. In germline, CDR1 is SEHNR, CDR2 FQNEAQ (reference sequence). V gave up 4 bases and J gave up 2 bases, with 9 bases separating them. For the CDR3, the DNA is TGTGCCAGCAGCTGGGGCTTGGGCAATCAGCCCCAGCATTTT. Amino acids: CASSWGLGNQPQHF.

In regard to this clonotype: One end of the junction is discordant with germline, which a read error may explain. The chain's CDR3 is CASGNINTGELVF. CDR3 nucleotides: TGTGCCAGCGGAAATATAAACACCGGGGAGCTGGTTTTT. This chain joins TRBV12-3 or TRBV12-4 and TRBJ2-2, with D perhaps matching TRBD2 (5 bases). The CDR3 runs 13 residues.

This clonotype has ten or more counts. The chain has TRBV4-3 and TRBJ2-1; a possible D gene is TRBD2 (5 bases). V was cut by 4 bases and J by 10 bases, with 17 bases left in between. The CDR3 runs 14 residues. CDR1 LGHNA and CDR2 YSLEER come from the germline V gene. CDR3 loop: CASSPGVAWREQFF. The CDR3 DNA follows: TGCGCCAGCAGCCCCGGGGTTGCTTGGAGGGAGCAGTTCTTC.

The chain has TRBV10-3 and TRBJ2-7, with 7 nucleotides matching TRBD2. Per germline, CDR1 ENHRY and CDR2 SYGVKD. The CDR3 length is 13 residues. The V and J ends lost 10 bases and 0 bases, in that order; junction bases with no gene match: 6. Written as DNA, the CDR3 is TGTGCCACAGGACTAGAGGCCTCCTACGAGCAGTACTTC. Amino acids: CATGLEASYEQYF.

J is TRBJ2-1 and V is TRBV5-1; no clear D gene. The CDR3 totals 13 residues. Germline values: CDR1 SGHRS, CDR2 YFSETQ. V shed 2 bases and J shed 4 bases, with 7 bases lying between them. CDR3 nucleotides: TGCGCCAGCAGCTTCGTCGGATACAATGAGCAGTTCTTC. It codes for CASSFVGYNEQFF.

This clonotype was detected only a few times. DNA of the CDR3: TGCAGTGCGATGCTTAAAACCTCCGGACAGGGGGCCTACGAGCAGTACTTC. Translation: CSAMLKTSGQGAYEQYF. The chain employs TRBV20-1 and TRBJ2-7, with 10 bases that match TRBD1. Germline V gene data show CDR1 as DFQATT and CDR2 as SNEGSKA (reference sequence). The CDR3 has 17 amino acids. With V trimmed by 6 bases and J by 2 bases, 16 bases remained unmatched.

V gene TRBV6-5 combines with J gene TRBJ1-2; D gene ambiguous. This CDR3 region has 13 residues. The germline V gene encodes CDR1 MNHEY and CDR2 SVGAGI. Trimming stripped 4 bases from V and 8 bases from J, with 14 bases between. As DNA, the CDR3 is TGTGCCAGCAGTTTCACCCCGATCGGGGGCTACACCTTC. Its translation: CASSFTPIGGYTF.

The V and J genes are TRBV29-1 and TRBJ1-1, with D hard to call. Per the germline V gene, CDR1 is SQVTM and CDR2 is ANQGSEA. V lost 5 bases to trimming and J lost 5 bases, with 12 bases between them. CDR3 length equals 12 residues. CDR3 nucleotides: TGCAGCGTTATTACGCCGGGAACTGAAGCTTTCTTT. Translation gives CSVITPGTEAFF.

The genes are TRBV10-3 and TRBJ1-2; no clear D. This CDR3 has 15 residues. Per the germline V gene, CDR1 is ENHRY and CDR2 is SYGVKD. The V gene lost 0 bases and the J gene lost 0 bases, with 8 bases spanning the gap. CDR3 in DNA: TGTGCCATCAGTGAGTCGACCTGGGCTAACTATGGCTACACCTTC. Residues: CAISESTWANYGYTF.